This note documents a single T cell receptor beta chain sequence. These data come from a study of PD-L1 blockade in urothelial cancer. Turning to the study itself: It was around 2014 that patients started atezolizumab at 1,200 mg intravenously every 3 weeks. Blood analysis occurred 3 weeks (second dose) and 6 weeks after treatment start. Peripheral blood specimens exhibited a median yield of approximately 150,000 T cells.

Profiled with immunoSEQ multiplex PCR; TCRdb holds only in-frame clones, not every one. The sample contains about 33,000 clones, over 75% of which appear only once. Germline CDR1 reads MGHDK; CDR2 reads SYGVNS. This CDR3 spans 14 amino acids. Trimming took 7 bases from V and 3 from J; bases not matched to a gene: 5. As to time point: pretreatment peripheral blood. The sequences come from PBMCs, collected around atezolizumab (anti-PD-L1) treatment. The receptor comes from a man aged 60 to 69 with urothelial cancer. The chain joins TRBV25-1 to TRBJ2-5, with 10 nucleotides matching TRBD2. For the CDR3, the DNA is TGTGCCAGCATAGCGGGAGGCGGGGAAGAGACCCAGTACTTC. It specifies CASIAGGGEETQYF.